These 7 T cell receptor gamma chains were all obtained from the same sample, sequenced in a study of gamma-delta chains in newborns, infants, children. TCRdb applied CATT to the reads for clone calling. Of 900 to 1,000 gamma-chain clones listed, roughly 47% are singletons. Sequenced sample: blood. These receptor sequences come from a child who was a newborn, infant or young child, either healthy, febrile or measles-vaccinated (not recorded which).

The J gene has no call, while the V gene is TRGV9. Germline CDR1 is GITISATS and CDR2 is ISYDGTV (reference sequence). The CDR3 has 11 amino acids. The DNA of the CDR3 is TGTGCCGTGTGGGAGAACAAAAACAAACTATTT. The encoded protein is CAVWENKNKLF.

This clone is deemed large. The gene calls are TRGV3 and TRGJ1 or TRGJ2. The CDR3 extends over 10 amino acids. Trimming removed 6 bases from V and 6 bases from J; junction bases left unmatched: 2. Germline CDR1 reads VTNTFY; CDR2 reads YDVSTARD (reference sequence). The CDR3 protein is CATWRYKKLF. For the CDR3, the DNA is TGTGCCACCTGGCGTTATAAGAAACTCTTT.

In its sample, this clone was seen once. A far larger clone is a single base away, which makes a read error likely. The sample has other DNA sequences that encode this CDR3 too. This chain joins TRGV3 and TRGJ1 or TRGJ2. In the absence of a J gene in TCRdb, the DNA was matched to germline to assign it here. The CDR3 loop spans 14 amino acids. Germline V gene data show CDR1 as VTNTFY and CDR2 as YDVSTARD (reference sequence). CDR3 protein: CATWDRLGRYKKLF. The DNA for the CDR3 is TGCGCCACCTGGGACAGGCTCGGGAGATATAAGAAACTCTTT.

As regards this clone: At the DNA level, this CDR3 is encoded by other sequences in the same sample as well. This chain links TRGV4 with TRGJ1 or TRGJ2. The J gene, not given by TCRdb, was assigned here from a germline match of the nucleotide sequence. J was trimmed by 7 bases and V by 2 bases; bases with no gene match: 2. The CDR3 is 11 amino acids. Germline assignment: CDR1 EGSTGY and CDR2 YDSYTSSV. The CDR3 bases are TGTGCCACCTGGGATGTCTATAAGAAACTCTTT. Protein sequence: CATWDVYKKLF.

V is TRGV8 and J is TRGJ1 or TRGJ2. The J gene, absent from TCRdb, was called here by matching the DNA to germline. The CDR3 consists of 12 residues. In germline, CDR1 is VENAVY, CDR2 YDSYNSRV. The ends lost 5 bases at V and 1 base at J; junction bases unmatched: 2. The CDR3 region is CATWVNYYKKLF. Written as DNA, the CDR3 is TGTGCCACCTGGGTTAATTATTATAAGAAACTCTTT.

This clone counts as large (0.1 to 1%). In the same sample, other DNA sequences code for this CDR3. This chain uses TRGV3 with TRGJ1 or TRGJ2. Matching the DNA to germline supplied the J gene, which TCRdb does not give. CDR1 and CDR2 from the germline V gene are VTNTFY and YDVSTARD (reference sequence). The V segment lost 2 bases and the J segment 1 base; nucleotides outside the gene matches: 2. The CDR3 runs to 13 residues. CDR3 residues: CATWDNNYYKKLF. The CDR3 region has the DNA TGTGCCACCTGGGACAATAATTATTATAAGAAACTCTTT.

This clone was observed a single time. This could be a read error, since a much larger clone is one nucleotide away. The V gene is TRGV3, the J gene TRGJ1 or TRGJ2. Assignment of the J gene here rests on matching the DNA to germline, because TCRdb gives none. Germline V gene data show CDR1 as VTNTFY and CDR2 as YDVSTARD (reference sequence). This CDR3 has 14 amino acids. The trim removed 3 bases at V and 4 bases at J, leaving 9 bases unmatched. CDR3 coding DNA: TGTGCCACCTGGGACGGGCGAGGCTATTATAAGAAACTCTTT. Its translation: CATWDGRGYYKKLF.